The source of this TCR beta chain is a study of blood T cells in healthy people across ages. This CDR3 has 15 residues. The ends were cut back, 4 bases at V and 8 bases at J, with 17 bases in the middle. CDR1 LGHDT and CDR2 YNNKEL come from the germline V gene (reference sequence). Findings of the study overall: Investigators viewed diversity estimates from one million T cells as underestimates, the study reported. A strong correlation between TCR beta diversity and naive T cell percentage was seen. Changes seen in expanded clonotypes were possibly confounded by donor CMV status left unknown.

The second PCR ran roughly 6 to 11 cycles with a sample-barcoded 5' primer and J-beta primers. TCRdb reprocessed the 5' RACE reads via MiXCR and lists one record per CDR3 protein. The table includes under 2,000,000 distinct CDR3 sequences, 40% to 55% detected once. Caucasian individuals from Russia who were healthy and aged about 6 to 95 acted as donors. Comments on this clonotype: Its target is not known.

The chain has TRBV3-1 and TRBJ1-4, with a tentative D call TRBD1 (6 bases). The receptor was isolated from a woman in her forties in good health. Material: blood. This chain's CDR3 is CASSPSVWQGEKLFF. Written as DNA, the CDR3 is TGTGCCAGCAGCCCGTCAGTTTGGCAGGGGGAAAAACTGTTTTTT.